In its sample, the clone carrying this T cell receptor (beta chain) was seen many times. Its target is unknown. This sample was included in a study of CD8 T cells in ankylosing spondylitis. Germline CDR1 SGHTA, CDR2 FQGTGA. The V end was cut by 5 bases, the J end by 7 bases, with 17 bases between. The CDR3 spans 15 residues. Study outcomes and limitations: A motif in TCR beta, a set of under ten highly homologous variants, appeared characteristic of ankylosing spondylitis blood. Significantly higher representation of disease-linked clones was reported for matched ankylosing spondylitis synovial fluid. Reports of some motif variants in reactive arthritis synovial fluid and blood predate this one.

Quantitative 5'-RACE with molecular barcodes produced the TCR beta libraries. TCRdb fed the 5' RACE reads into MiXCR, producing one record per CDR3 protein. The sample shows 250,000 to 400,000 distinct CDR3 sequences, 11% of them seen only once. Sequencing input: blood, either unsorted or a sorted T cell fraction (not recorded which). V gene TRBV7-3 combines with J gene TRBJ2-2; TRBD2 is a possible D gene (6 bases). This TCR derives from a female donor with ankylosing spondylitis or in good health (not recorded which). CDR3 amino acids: CASSQVGGSGGELFF. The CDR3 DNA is TGTGCCAGCAGCCAAGTTGGAGGGAGCGGCGGGGAGCTGTTTTTT.